A single TCR beta chain is shown here with its context. Sequenced by immunoSEQ multiplex PCR; TCRdb stores in-frame clones only, minus some. The repertoire holds roughly 77,000 clones, with around 90% as singletons. This sample stems from a study of T cell changes during pregnancy in multiple sclerosis. This material consisted of peripheral blood, taken in the second trimester of pregnancy. The clonotype originates from a female donor with multiple sclerosis, enrolled in a pregnancy study.

The DNA for the CDR3 is TGTGCCAGTGTGGAGCCGGGACTCAATCAGCCCCAGCATTTT. Translation: CASVEPGLNQPQHF. This chain uses TRBV19 with TRBJ1-5; D may be TRBD1 (5 bases). This CDR3 is built from 14 residues. Germline CDR1 and CDR2: LNHDA and SQIVND (reference sequence). V was clipped by 8 bases and J by 3 bases, with 14 bases between them.